The source of this T cell receptor (beta chain) is a study of cytomegalovirus exposure and HLA in healthy donors. 60 Vbeta and 13 Jbeta primers were used in PCR. Produced via immunoSEQ multiplex PCR; TCRdb's table is partial and in-frame only. This sample has about 120,000 clones; approximately 70% occur once, and the top ten carry less than 2%. This clonotype was sampled from a man aged 18 to 29 in good health and CMV-seronegative. Sequencing input: PBMCs.

The CDR3 nucleotides read TGCAGCTCCTACGCCGGGTTCCAGAACACTGAAGCTTTCTTT. Translated: CSSYAGFQNTEAFF. The chain is built from TRBV29-1 and TRBJ1-1; no clear D gene. Trimming shortened V by 8 bases and J by 1 base, and 17 bases separated the two germline ends. There are 14 residues in the CDR3. The germline CDR1 and CDR2 sequences are SQVTM and ANQGSEA.